The entry that follows covers one T cell receptor (beta chain) sequence. The sample comes from a study of blood T cell repertoires in COVID-19. Study in general: The samples span acute and convalescent COVID-19 from the United States, Italy and Spain. T cells, B-cell-depleted T cells, or PBMCs provided the cDNA or gDNA that served as material.

The CDR3 has 13 residues. Germline V lookup: CDR1 MNHEY, CDR2 SVGAGI. V was pared by 8 bases and J by 1 base, with 11 bases between. Under the authors' procedure: Estimation of nucleated cell counts was performed using reference gene primer amplification. Libraries were prepared by immunoSEQ multiplex PCR; TCRdb keeps only in-frame clonotypes and omits some of them. V, J and clone size derive from that table, while D and trimming were established from the DNA sequence. The table includes fewer than 250,000 clones, 80% to 90% detected once. The specimen sequenced was peripheral blood. The rearrangement uses TRBV6-5 and TRBJ1-1; unclear D gene. The sequence was obtained from a man younger than 45 with active or convalescent COVID-19. CDR3 coding DNA: TGTGCCAGCGGTCGCGGCGGGAACACTGAAGCTTTCTTT. Encoded protein: CASGRGGNTEAFF.